Each of the 27 T cell receptor beta chains below was sequenced from the same sample in a study of blood T cells in healthy people across ages. A sample-barcoded 5' primer and a J-beta primer mix were used in a second PCR of about 7 to 12 cycles. One entry per CDR3 protein, called by TCRdb with MiXCR from the 5' RACE reads. Among 750,000 to 1,000,000 distinct CDR3 sequences listed, 29% were seen once. This sample also belongs to another study, concerning T cells of mothers and their children.

The sample comprised blood. The receptors originated from a woman between 35 and 50 years old in good health.

V and J are TRBV5-1 and TRBJ1-4, with D possibly TRBD1 on 5 matching bases. V was trimmed by 4 bases and J by 4 bases, leaving 14 bases between them. CDR1 and CDR2 from the germline V gene are SGHRS and YFSETQ. This CDR3 is 15 amino acids long. The CDR3 spells CASSRDEGNNEKLFF. The CDR3 nucleotides read TGCGCCAGCAGCCGGGACGAGGGAAATAATGAAAAACTGTTTTTT.

The genes are TRBV5-1 and TRBJ1-4; D is unclear. CDR1 is SGHRS, CDR2 YFSETQ, per germline. V gave up 4 bases and J gave up 8 bases, with 18 bases separating them. This CDR3 spans 15 amino acids. In nucleotides, the CDR3 is TGCGCCAGCAGCAAATTAATTGACGGCGGGGAAAAACTGTTTTTT. It is translated as CASSKLIDGGEKLFF.

This clonotype has more than one count but fewer than ten. This may arise from a read error, as a much more abundant clone is one base away. The V gene is TRBV20-1, the J gene TRBJ2-5; 10 bases agree with TRBD2. The CDR3 is 16 residues long. Germline lookup yields CDR1 DFQATT and CDR2 SNEGSKA (reference sequence). The CDR3 here is CSTRAAGGLSQETQYF. The CDR3 DNA reads TGCAGTACTAGAGCAGCGGGGGGGCTTTCCCAAGAGACCCAGTACTTC.

V usage is TRBV9 and J usage is TRBJ1-6; D is unclear. Germline assignment: CDR1 SGDLS and CDR2 YYNGEE. Between the trimmed V and J ends, which lost 4 bases and 6 bases, there was a span of 14 bases. The CDR3 runs to 15 residues. The CDR3 here is CASSPPASPNSPLHF. In DNA, the CDR3 is TGTGCCAGCAGCCCGCCCGCGTCCCCTAATTCACCCCTCCACTTT.

CDR3 nucleotides: TGTGCCAGCAGTGAAACTAGCGGGAGGCACGAGCAGTACTTC. It specifies CASSETSGRHEQYF. The chain recombines TRBV2 with TRBJ2-5; TRBD2 matches 12 bases. The tail of the sequence fits TRBJ2-7 better, so the J call may be wrong. CDR3 length: 14 residues. The germline V gene encodes CDR1 SNHLY and CDR2 FYNNEI.

This clonotype came up a few times. The V and J genes are TRBV7-9 and TRBJ1-2; D is undetermined. The CDR3 has 17 residues. Per germline, CDR1 SEHNR and CDR2 FQNEAQ (reference sequence). V was trimmed by 1 base and J by 1 base, leaving 16 bases between them. In DNA form, the CDR3 reads TGTGCCAGCAGCTTAGGGACCCTACTCCGAATTAACTATGGCTACACCTTC. Protein product: CASSLGTLLRINYGYTF.

This clonotype was recorded at least ten times. The junction does not match germline at one end; this may be a read error. This chain links TRBV10-3 with TRBJ2-4; D tentatively fits TRBD1 or TRBD2 (5 bases each). This CDR3 has 13 residues. Germline V gives CDR1 ENHRY, CDR2 SYGVKD. CDR3 sequence: CAVSEPSGAIQYF. The CDR3 coding sequence is TGTGCCGTCAGTGAGCCCTCCGGGGCTATTCAGTACTTC.

In its sample, this clonotype was seen many times. The V call is TRBV28, the J call TRBJ2-7, with D perhaps TRBD1 or TRBD2 (5 bases each). V lost 6 bases, J lost 3 bases, and 18 bases lay in between. CDR1 and CDR2 from the germline V gene are MDHEN and SYDVKM. The CDR3 spans 15 residues. CDR3 sequence reads: CASSNAGTERYEQYF. CDR3 DNA: TGTGCCAGCAGCAACGCCGGGACGGAGCGCTACGAGCAGTACTTC.

The chain couples TRBV20-1 to TRBJ1-5, with TRBD1 as a possible D gene (5 bases). V was pared by 6 bases and J by 0 bases, with 15 bases between. The CDR3 loop spans 15 amino acids. Germline V gene lookup returns CDR1 DFQATT and CDR2 SNEGSKA (reference sequence). The CDR3 sequence is CSAPVLGGSNQPQHF. The CDR3, as DNA: TGCAGTGCGCCTGTGTTGGGGGGTAGCAATCAGCCCCAGCATTTT.

This sequence joins TRBV19 and TRBJ1-5; a possible D gene is TRBD1 (5 bases). The CDR3 is 15 amino acids. V dropped 7 bases and J dropped 5 bases, with 18 bases sitting between them. Germline V gives CDR1 LNHDA, CDR2 SQIVND (reference sequence). CDR3 coding DNA: TGTGCCAGTATGATATGGGGGGAAGGCGATCAGCCCCAGCATTTT. It specifies CASMIWGEGDQPQHF.

This chain uses TRBV5-1 with TRBJ2-3, with D maybe TRBD2 (6 bases). The CDR3 runs 15 residues. The germline gives CDR1 SGHRS, CDR2 YFSETQ. The ends were cut back, 4 bases at V and 1 base at J, with 13 bases in the middle. Here the CDR3 DNA reads TGCGCCAGCAGCCATGGCCCGGGGGGCACAGATACGCAGTATTTT. It is translated as CASSHGPGGTDTQYF.

The genes are TRBV4-3 and TRBJ1-1; D may be TRBD1 (5 bases). CDR1 LGHNA and CDR2 YSLEER come from the germline V gene. This CDR3 spans 16 amino acids. V lost 0 bases and J lost 0, with 11 bases in between. The CDR3 is CASSQEVAGVNTEAFF. In nucleotides, the CDR3 is TGCGCCAGCAGCCAAGAGGTAGCGGGGGTGAACACTGAAGCTTTCTTT.

This clonotype was detected a few times. The rearrangement uses TRBV2 and TRBJ2-1; D not certain. The V gene's germline CDR1 is SNHLY and CDR2 FYNNEI. Between the trimmed V and J ends, which lost 8 bases and 0 bases, there was a span of 11 bases. This CDR3 is 14 amino acids long. The CDR3 DNA reads as TGTGCCAGCCTGGCGGATCGCTCCTACAATGAGCAGTTCTTC. As protein: CASLADRSYNEQFF.

This rearrangement joins TRBV5-5 to TRBJ2-1; no definite D call. The germline V gene encodes CDR1 SGHKS and CDR2 YYEKEE (reference sequence). V was shortened by 0 bases and J by 13 bases, with 14 bases between the two germline ends. This CDR3 is 13 amino acids long. In DNA, the CDR3 is TGTGCCAGCAGCTTGGATTCGGAATTGGCCCAGTTCTTC. Protein product: CASSLDSELAQFF.

This clonotype has at least ten counts. CDR3 sequence reads: CASSYPDRIYTF. The CDR3 nucleotides read TGTGCCAGCAGTTACCCCGACAGAATCTACACCTTC. The chain employs TRBV6-2 or TRBV6-3 and TRBJ1-2; a possible D gene is TRBD1 (5 bases). Trimming removed 2 bases from V and 10 bases from J, with 11 bases in between. Germline CDR1 and CDR2: MNHEY and SVGEGT. This CDR3 is 12 amino acids long.

This clonotype was counted many times. The V gene is TRBV27, the J gene TRBJ2-7; no firm D call. Germline values: CDR1 MNHEY, CDR2 SMNVEV (reference sequence). V lost 2 bases and J lost 2, with 7 bases in between. This CDR3 spans 13 amino acids. The CDR3 loop is CASSLGPAYEQYF. Here the CDR3 DNA reads TGTGCCAGCAGTTTAGGTCCGGCCTACGAGCAGTACTTC.

With respect to this clonotype: It may be a read error: a sequence one base away is much more abundant. The chain has TRBV30 and TRBJ2-1; D call uncertain. The J call may not be correct, given that the DNA end is closer to TRBJ2-7. The length of the CDR3 is 10 residues. CDR1 is GTSNPN, CDR2 SVGIG, per germline (reference sequence). CDR3 region: CAWSRREQYF. For the CDR3, the DNA is TGTGCCTGGAGTAGACGCGAGCAGTACTTC.

V is TRBV7-6 and J is TRBJ2-1; D remains unclear. The J call may be mistaken, given a closer DNA end match to TRBJ2-7. CDR1 and CDR2 from the germline V gene are SGHVS and FNYEAQ. The CDR3 is 15 amino acids. CDR3 region: CASSVLGSSYNEQYF. The CDR3 coding sequence is TGTGCCAGCTCGGTTCTCGGGTCGTCCTACAATGAGCAGTACTTC.

This clonotype was counted only a few times. The rearrangement uses TRBV28 and TRBJ2-3, with a weak D call TRBD2 (6 bases). Looked up from germline, CDR1 is MDHEN and CDR2 is SYDVKM. V lost 3 bases and J lost 1, with 14 bases in between. This CDR3 spans 16 amino acids. The CDR3 is CASSLGDIAGTDTQYF. The DNA of the CDR3 is TGTGCCAGCAGTTTGGGCGATATAGCGGGCACAGATACGCAGTATTTT. The full variable domain, its missing parts supplied by reference TRBV28 and TRBJ2-3, is DVKVTQSSRYLVKRTGEKVFLECVQDMDHENMFWYRQDPGLGLRLIYFSYDVKMKEKGDIPEGYSVSREKKERFSLILESASTNQTSMYLCASSLGDIAGTDTQYFGPGTRLTVL.

This clonotype was counted ten times or more. This chain joins TRBV7-9 and TRBJ2-5; TRBD1 matches 8 bases. The CDR3 has 16 residues. V shed 5 bases and J 0 bases; nucleotides not matched to a gene: 8. Germline CDR1 and CDR2: SEHNR and FQNEAQ (reference sequence). CDR3: CASSQSPDRDQETQYF. In DNA form, the CDR3 reads TGTGCCAGCAGCCAAAGCCCGGACAGGGACCAAGAGACCCAGTACTTC.

This clonotype was recorded once. The gene calls are TRBV3-1 and TRBJ1-4; no definite D call. The V gene lost 5 bases and the J gene lost 5 bases, with 9 bases spanning the gap. CDR3 size: 13 residues. Germline V lookup: CDR1 LGHDT, CDR2 YNNKEL (reference sequence). CDR3 protein: CASSVQLNEKLFF. The CDR3 DNA sequence: TGTGCCAGCAGCGTCCAGTTGAATGAAAAACTGTTTTTT.

In this sample, this clonotype turned up many times. The V call is TRBV12-3 or TRBV12-4, the J call TRBJ2-7; a possible D gene is TRBD1 (6 bases). Trimming took off 6 bases at V and 0 bases at J, with 15 bases between the two ends. There are 15 residues in the CDR3. The CDR3 reads CASRARQADSYEQYF. The DNA for the CDR3 is TGTGCCAGCAGGGCTCGACAGGCTGACTCCTACGAGCAGTACTTC.

The V and J genes are TRBV7-6 and TRBJ1-1; D is possibly TRBD1 (5 bases). Per germline, CDR1 SGHVS and CDR2 FNYEAQ. The CDR3 contains 14 residues. V lost 2 bases, J lost 1 base, and 8 bases lay in between. The CDR3 loop reads CASSLLGQNTEAFF. The CDR3 nucleotides read TGTGCCAGCAGCTTATTAGGACAGAACACTGAAGCTTTCTTT.

This sequence joins TRBV7-9 and TRBJ2-4; D unresolved. The length of the CDR3 is 11 residues. CDR1 and CDR2 from the germline V gene are SEHNR and FQNEAQ (reference sequence). Trimming pared 4 bases from V and 13 bases from J, leaving 11 bases between. CDR3 amino acids: CASSWINEQYF. In DNA form, the CDR3 reads TGTGCCAGCAGCTGGATCAATGAGCAGTACTTC.

The V call is TRBV7-3, the J call TRBJ2-1, with 11 bases identical to TRBD2. CDR1 SGHTA and CDR2 FQGTGA come from the germline V gene. V lost 1 base, J lost 9 bases, and 8 bases stayed unmatched. The CDR3 spans 16 residues. CDR3 nucleotide sequence: TGTGCCAGCAGCTTAATAGGTAGCGGGGGGGTTGGTGAGCAGTTCTTC. Its protein product is CASSLIGSGGVGEQFF.

This clonotype was seen ten or more times. The rearrangement joins TRBV5-5 to TRBJ2-7; 8 bases are shared with TRBD1. Germline V gene sequence: CDR1 SGHKS, CDR2 YYEKEE (reference sequence). V gave up 2 bases and J gave up 7 bases; unmatched junction bases: 8. The CDR3 covers 14 residues. The CDR3 spells CASSFVQGVGEQYF. The CDR3 bases are TGTGCCAGCAGCTTCGTACAGGGGGTAGGAGAGCAGTACTTC.

A single count supports this clonotype. The chain uses TRBV27 and TRBJ1-6, with D possibly being TRBD1 (5 bases). Germline V gene sequence: CDR1 MNHEY, CDR2 SMNVEV (reference sequence). The V end was cut by 3 bases, the J end by 7 bases, with 10 bases between. This CDR3 comprises 14 residues. CDR3 in DNA: TGTGCCAGCAGTTTTAGAGGGGCCAATTCACCCCTCCACTTT. It encodes CASSFRGANSPLHF.